What follows are 14 T cell receptor beta chains derived from one specimen sequenced in a study of beta chain features in type 1 diabetes. Overall study findings and caveats: TCRB CDR3 length was moderately but significantly reduced in all four CD4+ subsets of Type 1 diabetes patients.

Investigators reverse transcribed all isolated RNA, so they sequenced expressed TCRB transcripts. Sequenced by immunoSEQ multiplex PCR; TCRdb stores in-frame clones only, minus some. Among about 160,000 clones listed, over 55% were seen once. Which antigens these TCRs recognize remains unknown. Sequenced: naive CD4+ T cells from blood. The receptors derive from a man aged 25 to 40 with type 1 diabetes.

The chain carries TRBV5-4 and TRBJ2-3; maybe TRBD2 (7 bases). V lost 0 bases and J lost 2, with 13 bases in between. The CDR3 runs 16 residues. CDR1 and CDR2 from the germline V gene are SGHNT and YYREEE (reference sequence). The CDR3 here is CASSLVVGGPTDTQYF. DNA of the CDR3: TGTGCCAGCAGCTTGGTGGTCGGGGGGCCCACAGATACGCAGTATTTT. Full variable domain (missing parts from reference TRBV5-4 and TRBJ2-3): ETGVTQSPTHLIKTRGQQVTLRCSSQSGHNTVSWYQQALGQGPQFIFQYYREEENGRGNFPPRFSGLQFPNYSSELNVNALELDDSALYLCASSLVVGGPTDTQYFGPGTRLTVL.

The rearrangement links TRBV9 to TRBJ2-7; tentatively, D is TRBD1 (6 bases). The CDR3 has 14 residues. Germline assignment: CDR1 SGDLS and CDR2 YYNGEE. Between the trimmed V and J ends, which lost 2 bases and 6 bases, there was a span of 15 bases. The CDR3 sequence: CASSVRDTTLEQYF. The CDR3 bases are TGTGCCAGCAGCGTCCGGGACACCACGCTCGAGCAGTACTTC.

The chain employs TRBV4-3 and TRBJ2-3; 8 nucleotides line up with TRBD2. The length of the CDR3 is 15 residues. Germline V gene sequence: CDR1 LGHNA, CDR2 YSLEER. The V segment lost 1 base and the J segment 6 bases; nucleotides outside the gene matches: 6. CDR3 DNA: TGCGCCAGCAGCCAAGTTAGCGGGGCCTCGGATACGCAGTATTTT. It codes for CASSQVSGASDTQYF.

The chain couples TRBV13 to TRBJ2-7; tentative D call: TRBD1 (5 bases). The CDR3 is 14 amino acids. V was shortened by 0 bases and J by 2 bases, with 8 bases between the two germline ends. Germline V gene lookup returns CDR1 PRHDT and CDR2 FYEKMQ (reference sequence). The CDR3 loop reads CASSLGRRAYEQYF. The CDR3 DNA is TGTGCCAGCAGCTTAGGTCGCAGGGCCTACGAGCAGTACTTC.

The table lists this clone with a few counts. The chain employs TRBV6-5 and TRBJ2-1; 7 positions match TRBD1. With 2 bases clipped from V and 10 bases from J, the junction kept 5 bases outside the gene matches. The CDR3 is made up of 13 amino acids. Germline V gene data show CDR1 as MNHEY and CDR2 as SVGAGI. The DNA of the CDR3 is TGTGCCAGCAGTTACCCGACAGGGTACGAGCAGTTCTTC. Translating gives CASSYPTGYEQFF.

The chain carries TRBV4-3 and TRBJ2-1; either TRBD1 or TRBD2 may supply D (5 bases each). CDR1 and CDR2 from the germline V gene are LGHNA and YSLEER. Trimming cost V 4 bases and J 5 bases, with 12 bases left between them. The CDR3 totals 14 residues. The CDR3 here is CASSPMGVDNEQFF. The CDR3 nucleotides are TGCGCCAGCAGCCCTATGGGGGTTGACAATGAGCAGTTCTTC.

The V gene is TRBV29-1, the J gene TRBJ2-3; D unclear. CDR3 length equals 14 residues. Between the trimmed V and J ends, which lost 3 bases and 5 bases, there was a span of 15 bases. Germline V gives CDR1 SQVTM, CDR2 ANQGSEA. The CDR3 bases are TGCAGCGTTGAGGGCCTTCTAGGCGTAGATACGCAGTATTTT. Translation gives CSVEGLLGVDTQYF.

The chain is built from TRBV9 and TRBJ2-7; D not resolved. This CDR3 has 16 amino acids. V was shortened by 0 bases and J by 0 bases, with 13 bases between the two germline ends. CDR1 SGDLS and CDR2 YYNGEE come from the germline V gene. The CDR3 DNA is TGTGCCAGCAGCGTAGATCCCCAAGGACGCTCCTACGAGCAGTACTTC. Translated, it gives CASSVDPQGRSYEQYF.

The V gene is TRBV7-2, the J gene TRBJ2-2; D remains unclear. This CDR3 has 16 residues. Germline values: CDR1 SGHTA, CDR2 FQGNSA. V was clipped by 4 bases and J by 2 bases, with 14 bases between them. The CDR3 nucleotides are TGTGCCAGCAGCTCCCAAGGAGCTCAAAACACCGGGGAGCTGTTTTTT. Translated: CASSSQGAQNTGELFF.

The table lists this clone with a few counts. This sample includes further DNA sequences coding for the same CDR3. This sequence joins TRBV29-1 and TRBJ2-3; D gene ambiguous. The V end was cut by 6 bases, the J end by 1 base, with 8 bases between. Germline V CDR1 and CDR2: SQVTM, ANQGSEA. The CDR3 extends over 12 amino acids. The CDR3 DNA sequence: TGCAGCGTCGTCCGGGGCACAGATACGCAGTATTTT. Its translation is CSVVRGTDTQYF.

V usage is TRBV30 and J usage is TRBJ2-1, with unresolved D. The CDR3 totals 17 residues. Trimming took 4 bases from V and 0 from J, leaving 19 bases between them. CDR1 GTSNPN and CDR2 SVGIG come from the germline V gene (reference sequence). DNA for the CDR3: TGTGCCTGGATAAGAGGAACAGACGCTAGCTCCTACAATGAGCAGTTCTTC. Translated, it gives CAWIRGTDASSYNEQFF.

The chain combines TRBV13 with TRBJ2-3; 12 bases are a match to TRBD2. Germline V lookup: CDR1 PRHDT, CDR2 FYEKMQ (reference sequence). V gave up 5 bases and J gave up 4 bases; unmatched junction bases: 4. The CDR3 is 15 residues long. The CDR3 bases are TGTGCCAGCAGCCCCCCTAGCGGGGGGGCAGATACGCAGTATTTT. Its translation: CASSPPSGGADTQYF.

The V call is TRBV11-2, the J call TRBJ1-1, with D possibly being TRBD1 (6 bases). CDR3 length: 13 amino acids. Germline values: CDR1 SGHAT, CDR2 FQNNGV. V shed 0 bases and J shed 5 bases, with 7 bases lying between them. CDR3 bases: TGTGCCAGCAGCTTAGACAGGGGTACTGAAGCTTTCTTT. Residues: CASSLDRGTEAFF. Based on the CDR3 plus reference TRBV11-2 and TRBJ1-1, the full variable domain is EAGVAQSPRYKIIEKRQSVAFWCNPISGHATLYWYQQILGQGPKLLIQFQNNGVVDDSQLPKDRFSAERLKGVDSTLKIQPAKLEDSAVYLCASSLDRGTEAFFGQGTRLTVV.

The chain employs TRBV30 and TRBJ1-2; a possible D gene is TRBD1 (6 bases). The CDR3 covers 14 residues. V was shortened by 2 bases and J by 3 bases, with 13 bases between the two germline ends. CDR1 and CDR2 from the germline V gene are GTSNPN and SVGIG (reference sequence). The CDR3 DNA follows: TGTGCCTGGAGTTCCGGGACAAAAGACTATGGCTACACCTTC. Its translation is CAWSSGTKDYGYTF. The full variable domain, with the rest looked up from reference TRBV30 and TRBJ1-2, is SQTIHQWPATLVQPVGSPLSLECTVEGTSNPNLYWYRQAAGRGLQLLFYSVGIGQISSEVPQNLSASRPQDRQFILSSKKLLLSDSGFYLCAWSSGTKDYGYTFGSGTRLTVV.